This entry describes one TCR beta chain. The antigen is not known. This record belongs to a study of cytomegalovirus exposure and HLA in healthy donors. Study-level background: In a later analysis, the 120 or so validation repertoires were reported to have used the same platform as the 600 to 800 first-cohort repertoires.

The study's findings and limits: Reports showed the classifier diagnosing cytomegalovirus status with high specificity and sensitivity. The authors listed 150 to 200 TCR beta chains as cytomegalovirus-associated. Some public TCRs appeared in many individuals, while most sequences were rare.

The CDR3 contains 16 residues. Germline CDR1 reads SGDLS; CDR2 reads YYNGEE. V shed 4 bases and J 3 bases; nucleotides not matched to a gene: 9. Repertoires were generated with immunoSEQ multiplex PCR, while TCRdb's copy carries only in-frame clones and drops some. This table has approximately 300,000 clones, 70% to 90% appearing once. The sample consisted of PBMCs. The TCR comes from a woman aged 18-29 years in good health and CMV-seronegative. The rearrangement links TRBV9 to TRBJ1-4; 7 positions agree with TRBD1. The CDR3 spells CASSPTGIRSNEKLFF. The CDR3 nucleotides read TGTGCCAGCAGCCCGACAGGGATCCGGTCTAATGAAAAACTGTTTTTT.